This T cell receptor beta chain was profiled in a study of T cell repertoires in cytomegalovirus infection. Study at large: Peptides in the study included HLA-C-restricted and HLA-B-restricted CMV epitopes. Based on public TCR beta signatures, there were indications of CMV infection and of a matching HLA type.

This clonotype turned up a few times. The target antigen is unknown. Between the trimmed V and J ends, which lost 2 bases and 0 bases, there was a span of 10 bases. Germline CDR1 is SNHLY and CDR2 is FYNNEI. The CDR3 extends over 15 amino acids. TCRdb fed the reads into MiXCR, producing one record per CDR3 protein. This table has about a million distinct CDR3 sequences, about a third appearing once. General observations from the study: Identification of carriers of CMV plus the relevant HLA was performed using cumulative public TCR beta family frequency. Ex vivo, HLA-C-restricted CMV-specific TCR beta clonotypes prevailed over the rest of the response.

The receptor's source is a human donor in good health (CMV status not recorded). Some clones in this sample may be carry-over from other donors' samples. J is TRBJ1-1 and V is TRBV2; D not resolved. Material: cultured CD8+ T cells from PBMCs, obtained from culture after CMV antigen stimulation. The CDR3 bases are TGTGCCAGCAGTGAATATAACGGAATGAACACTGAAGCTTTCTTT. Translation gives CASSEYNGMNTEAFF.